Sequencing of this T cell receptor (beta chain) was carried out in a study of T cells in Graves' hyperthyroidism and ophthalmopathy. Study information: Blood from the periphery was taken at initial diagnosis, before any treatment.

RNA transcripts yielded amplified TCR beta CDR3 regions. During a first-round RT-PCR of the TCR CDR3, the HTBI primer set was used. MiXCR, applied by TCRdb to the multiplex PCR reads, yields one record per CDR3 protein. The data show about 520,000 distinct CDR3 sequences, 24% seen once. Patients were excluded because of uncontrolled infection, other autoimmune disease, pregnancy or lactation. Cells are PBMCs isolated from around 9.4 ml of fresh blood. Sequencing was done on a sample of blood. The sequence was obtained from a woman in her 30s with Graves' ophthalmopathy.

DNA for the CDR3: TGTGCCAGTAGTATAGAGGCAGGGCTGCAGCCCCAGCATTTT. It translates to CASSIEAGLQPQHF. V is TRBV19 and J is TRBJ1-5; possibly TRBD1 for D (5 bases). V gave up 0 bases and J gave up 7 bases, with 10 bases separating them. The germline V gene has CDR1 LNHDA and CDR2 SQIVND (reference sequence). The CDR3 is 14 residues long.